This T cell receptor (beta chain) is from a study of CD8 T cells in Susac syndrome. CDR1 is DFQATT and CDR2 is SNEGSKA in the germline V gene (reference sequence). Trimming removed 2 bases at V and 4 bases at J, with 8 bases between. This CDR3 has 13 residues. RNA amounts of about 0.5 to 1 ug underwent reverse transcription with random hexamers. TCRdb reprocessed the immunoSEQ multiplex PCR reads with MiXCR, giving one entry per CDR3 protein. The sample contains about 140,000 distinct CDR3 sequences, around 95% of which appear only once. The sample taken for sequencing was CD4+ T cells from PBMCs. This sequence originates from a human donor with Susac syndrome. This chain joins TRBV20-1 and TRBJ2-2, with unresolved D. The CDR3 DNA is TGCAGTGCTAGACAGATTGCCACCGGGGAGCTGTTTTTT. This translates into CSARQIATGELFF.